The entry below gives a single T cell receptor (beta chain) sequence along with its context. Its antigen is not known. The CDR3 goes on 3 residues after the read ends, and that part is filled in from the germline J gene. Profiled with immunoSEQ multiplex PCR; TCRdb holds only in-frame clones, not every one. The sample data list about 30,000 clones. The V segment lost 6 bases and the J segment 2 bases; nucleotides outside the gene matches: 20. Germline CDR1 reads DFQATT; CDR2 reads SNEGSKA (reference sequence). The CDR3 consists of 18 residues. This entry is derived from a study of T cells in women clearing cervical HPV infection. Whole-study context: No precancer developed; the control's incident HPV16 infection cleared within 12 months. Blood came at first lesion visit for cases, post-clearance for controls.

General study results and limits: Repertoire richness, not evenness, was significantly elevated in CIN3+ cases versus controls. Timing of associations relative to infection is unclear; T-cell subsets were not isolated.

The J gene is TRBJ2-7, the V gene TRBV20-1; TRBD2 matches 9 bases. This TCR came from a woman aged 18-70 years with a cervical HPV16 infection that either progressed to CIN3+ or cleared (not recorded which). Sequences were obtained from blood buffy coat. The part of the CDR3 DNA that was read is TGCAGTGCCCCTCCCCCCCGCGACGGACTAGCGAAAGCCTACGAG. It is translated as CSAPPPRDGLAKAYE. The complete CDR3 reads CSAPPPRDGLAKAYEQYF.